The rows below give T cell receptor beta chains drawn from one sample of a study of response to subunit inactivated influenza vaccine. Via MiXCR, TCRdb re-called the RT-PCR reads, giving one row per CDR3 protein. Altogether around 480,000 distinct CDR3 sequences are present, 16% being singletons, with the ten largest covering over 2.5%. The sample in question was CD4+ T cells sorted from PBMCs, obtained 23 months after vaccination. The receptor source for this set is a man aged 45-69 years who received an inactivated influenza vaccine. Both conserved end residues are part of each CDR3. The order of the fields is V gene, clone size, D gene, J gene, CDR3 DNA, CDR3 protein. D genes are given only for firm matches. Some rows mark clone size as missing; the rest say once, few, many or name a class of expanded clone.

>TRBV7-8|few|.|TRBJ2-3
TGTGCCAGCAGCTTCTCGGGGAACACAGATACGCAGTATTTT
CASSFSGNTDTQYF
>TRBV20-1|many|.|TRBJ2-3
TGCAGTGCTAAAAGGGGCGGGAGCACAGATACGCAGTATTTT
CSAKRGGSTDTQYF
>TRBV7-9|.|TRBD2|TRBJ2-6
TGTGCCAGCAGCGTGGGGACTAGCTCTGGGGCCAACGTCCTGACTTTC
CASSVGTSSGANVLTF
>TRBV5-1|few|.|TRBJ2-7
TGCGCCAGCAGCTTCGACGGAAGCTCCTACGAGCAGTACTTC
CASSFDGSSYEQYF
>TRBV5-1|.|.|TRBJ2-1
TGCGCCAGCGGAGCAGGTGGGGGATACAATGAGCAGTTCTTC
CASGAGGGYNEQFF
>TRBV5-1|.|.|TRBJ2-2
TGCGCCAGCAGCTTCGACGGAATCAACACCGGGGAGCTGTTTTTT
CASSFDGINTGELFF
>TRBV5-1|.|.|TRBJ2-3
TGCGCCAGCAGCTTGGCCGGAAAGGGGCCAGATACGCAGTATTTT
CASSLAGKGPDTQYF
>TRBV9|few|TRBD2|TRBJ2-2
TGTGCCAGCAGCGTAGTGGCTAGCGGGGGGGCCGGGGAGCTGTTTTTT
CASSVVASGGAGELFF
>TRBV5-1|.|TRBD1|TRBJ2-2
TGCGCCAGCAAGGGGGCAGACACCGGGGAGCTGTTTTTT
CASKGADTGELFF
>TRBV6-1|few|TRBD2|TRBJ2-5
TGTGCCAGCAGAAATAGCGGGAGGGCCTGGGAGACCCAGTACTTC
CASRNSGRAWETQYF
>TRBV20-1|.|.|TRBJ1-2
TGCAGTGCTAGAGATCTTAAGGGAACTGGATATGGCTACACCTTC
CSARDLKGTGYGYTF
>TRBV21-1|few|.|TRBJ2-5
TGTGCCAGCAGCAGACGGGACTTCCCGAGAGAGACCCAGTACTTC
CASSRRDFPRETQYF
>TRBV6-5|.|TRBD2|TRBJ2-3
TGTGCCAGCAGTTACTTTAGGACTAGCGGGGGACAGACAGATACGCAGTATTTT
CASSYFRTSGGQTDTQYF